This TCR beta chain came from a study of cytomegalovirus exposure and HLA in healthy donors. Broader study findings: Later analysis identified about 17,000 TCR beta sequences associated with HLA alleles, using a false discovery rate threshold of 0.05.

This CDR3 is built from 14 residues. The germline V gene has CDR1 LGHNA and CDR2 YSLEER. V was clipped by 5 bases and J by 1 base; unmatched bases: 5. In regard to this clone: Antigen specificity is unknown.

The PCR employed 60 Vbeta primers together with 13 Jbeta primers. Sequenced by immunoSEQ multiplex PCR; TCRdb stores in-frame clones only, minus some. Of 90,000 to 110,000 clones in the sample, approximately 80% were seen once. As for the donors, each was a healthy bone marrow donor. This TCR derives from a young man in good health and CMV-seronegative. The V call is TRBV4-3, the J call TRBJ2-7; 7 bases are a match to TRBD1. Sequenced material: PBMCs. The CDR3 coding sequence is TGCGCCAGCAGCGAAAACAGGGGTTCCTACGAGCAGTACTTC. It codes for CASSENRGSYEQYF.